This T cell receptor beta chain was sequenced during a study of OX40 agonist ivuxolimab in advanced cancers. Study details: Partial responses were achieved by three patients, one with hepatocellular carcinoma and two with cutaneous melanoma. General observations from the study: CD8+ T cells were the subset that, on average, had more expanded clones than CD4+.

Of note for this clone: The antigen is not known.

Individuals having autoimmune disease history or systemic immunosuppression were not enrolled. CDR3 length equals 14 residues. Trimming took 2 bases from V and 2 from J, leaving 10 bases between them. Germline loops: CDR1 MDHEN, CDR2 SYDVKM. Sequencing used immunoSEQ multiplex PCR; TCRdb keeps in-frame clones, though not all of them. The repertoire has about 99,000 clones, roughly 95% of them found once; the top ten carry around 2%. The V call is TRBV28, the J call TRBJ2-7; a possible D gene is TRBD2 (5 bases). The specimen was CD4+ or CD8+ T cells sorted from blood, collected in a trial of the OX40 agonist ivuxolimab. This sequence originates from an adult with an advanced solid tumor such as melanoma, head and neck, liver or kidney cancer. The CDR3 DNA reads TGTGCCAGCAGTTTAGGGCTGAGGGCCTACGAGCAGTACTTC. It encodes CASSLGLRAYEQYF.